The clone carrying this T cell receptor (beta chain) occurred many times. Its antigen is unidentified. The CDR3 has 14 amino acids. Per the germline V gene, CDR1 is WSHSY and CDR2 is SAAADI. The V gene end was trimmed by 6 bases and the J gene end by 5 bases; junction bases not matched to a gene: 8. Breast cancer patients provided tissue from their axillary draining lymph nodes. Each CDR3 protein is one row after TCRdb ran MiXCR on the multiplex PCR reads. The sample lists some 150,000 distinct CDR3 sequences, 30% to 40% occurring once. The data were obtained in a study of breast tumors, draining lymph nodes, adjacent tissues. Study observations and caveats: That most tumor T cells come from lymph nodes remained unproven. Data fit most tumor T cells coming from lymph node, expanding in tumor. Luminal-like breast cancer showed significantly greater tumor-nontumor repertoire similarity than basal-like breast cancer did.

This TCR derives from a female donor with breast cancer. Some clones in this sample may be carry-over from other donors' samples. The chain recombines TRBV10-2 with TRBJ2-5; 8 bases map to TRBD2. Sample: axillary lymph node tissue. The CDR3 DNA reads TGCGCCAGCAGGGTAGCGGGGCGGGGGGAGACCCAGTACTTC. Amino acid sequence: CASRVAGRGETQYF.